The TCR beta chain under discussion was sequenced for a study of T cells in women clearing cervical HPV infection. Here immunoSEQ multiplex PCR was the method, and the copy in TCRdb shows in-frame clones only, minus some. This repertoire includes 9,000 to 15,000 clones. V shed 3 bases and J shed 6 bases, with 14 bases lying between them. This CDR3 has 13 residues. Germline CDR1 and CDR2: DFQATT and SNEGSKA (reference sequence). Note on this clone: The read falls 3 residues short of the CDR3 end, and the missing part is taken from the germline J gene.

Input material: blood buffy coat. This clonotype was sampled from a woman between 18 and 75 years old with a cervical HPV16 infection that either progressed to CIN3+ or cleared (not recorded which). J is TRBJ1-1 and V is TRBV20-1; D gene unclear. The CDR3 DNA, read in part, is TGCAGTGCTAGGCGGCAGCCTGAACCTGAA. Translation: CSARRQPEPE. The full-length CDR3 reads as CSARRQPEPEAFF.